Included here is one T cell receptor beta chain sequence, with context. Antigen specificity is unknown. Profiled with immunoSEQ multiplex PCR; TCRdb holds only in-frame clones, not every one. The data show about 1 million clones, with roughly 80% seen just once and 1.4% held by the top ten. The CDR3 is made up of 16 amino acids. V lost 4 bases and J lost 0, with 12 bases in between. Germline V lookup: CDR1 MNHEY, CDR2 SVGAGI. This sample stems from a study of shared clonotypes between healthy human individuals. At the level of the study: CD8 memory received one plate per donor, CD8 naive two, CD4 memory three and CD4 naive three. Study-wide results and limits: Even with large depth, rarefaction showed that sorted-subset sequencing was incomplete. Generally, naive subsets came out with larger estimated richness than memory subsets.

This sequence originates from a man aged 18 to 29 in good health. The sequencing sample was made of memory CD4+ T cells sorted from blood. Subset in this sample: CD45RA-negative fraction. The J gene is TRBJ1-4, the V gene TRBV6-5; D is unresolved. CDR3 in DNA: TGTGCCAGCAGTTCTGTCAGCCTTTCAACTAATGAAAAACTGTTTTTT. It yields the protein CASSSVSLSTNEKLFF.